The clone carrying this T cell receptor beta chain was observed once. This entry comes from a study of blood T cell repertoires in COVID-19. Turning to the study itself: Nucleic acid was either cDNA or gDNA, and it came from T cells, B-cell-depleted T cells, or PBMCs.

Measured with immunoSEQ multiplex PCR; TCRdb has only the in-frame clones, and not every one. The profile covers 250,000 or so clones, with over 75% appearing a single time and about 1.6% taken by the ten largest. The CDR3 spans 15 residues. Per the germline V gene, CDR1 is KGHSH and CDR2 is LQKENI. V shed 6 bases and J shed 2 bases, with 13 bases lying between them. This clonotype was obtained from a man aged 40-49 years who had recovered from COVID-19. The chain combines TRBV18 with TRBJ1-4, with D perhaps TRBD1 (6 bases). Sequenced input: PBMCs or T cells enriched from blood (not recorded which). CDR3: CASSQQGTTNEKLFF. The CDR3 DNA follows: TGTGCCAGCTCGCAACAGGGTACGACTAATGAAAAACTGTTTTTT. The whole variable domain, remainder taken from reference TRBV18 and TRBJ1-4, is NAGVMQNPRHLVRRRGQEARLRCSPMKGHSHVYWYRQLPEEGLKFMVYLQKENIIDESGMPKERFSAEFPKEGPSILRIQQVVRGDSAAYFCASSQQGTTNEKLFFGSGTQLSVL.